This entry lists 9 T cell receptor beta chains sequenced from one sample in a study of OX40 agonist ivuxolimab in advanced cancers. Some clones are missing from TCRdb's copy, which holds only in-frame ones; the method was immunoSEQ multiplex PCR. The sample includes about 59,000 clones, 80% to 95% seen only once; the top ten take more than 20%. This sample comprised CD4+ or CD8+ T cells sorted from blood, obtained in a trial of the OX40 agonist ivuxolimab. These receptors originate from an adult with an advanced solid tumor such as melanoma, head and neck, liver or kidney cancer.

The rearrangement uses TRBV28 and TRBJ2-5; D ambiguous. The germline V gene encodes CDR1 MDHEN and CDR2 SYDVKM. The CDR3 extends over 11 amino acids. Trimming pared 7 bases from V and 7 bases from J, leaving 10 bases between. CDR3 DNA: TGTGCCAGCACCGACTCGGGGACCCAGTACTTC. The encoded protein is CASTDSGTQYF.

This rearrangement joins TRBV29-1 to TRBJ2-1; 8 nucleotides align to TRBD2. This CDR3 has 16 amino acids. Looked up from germline, CDR1 is SQVTM and CDR2 is ANQGSEA. Trimming took 0 bases from V and 8 from J; bases not matched to a gene: 12. CDR3 sequence reads: CSVEEGGSGSRYEQFF. The CDR3 bases are TGCAGCGTTGAAGAAGGGGGAAGCGGGAGTCGTTATGAGCAGTTCTTC.

The J gene is TRBJ2-3, the V gene TRBV5-4; 15 bases line up with TRBD2. Trimming took 2 bases from V and 0 from J; bases not matched to a gene: 4. Germline V gene data show CDR1 as SGHNT and CDR2 as YYREEE (reference sequence). This CDR3 contains 18 residues. The DNA for the CDR3 is TGTGCCAGCAGCTTTCGGACTAGCGGGGGGGATAGCACAGATACGCAGTATTTT. Protein: CASSFRTSGGDSTDTQYF.

The chain is built from TRBV28 and TRBJ2-3; tentative D call: TRBD2 (6 bases). Germline assignment: CDR1 MDHEN and CDR2 SYDVKM. The CDR3 is 15 residues long. V lost 3 bases and J lost 2, with 12 bases in between. In DNA, the CDR3 is TGTGCCAGCAGTTTTTCACTAGCTTACACAGATACGCAGTATTTT. This gives the protein CASSFSLAYTDTQYF.

In this sample, this clone turned up once. This chain joins TRBV2 and TRBJ1-6, with 7 bases lining up with TRBD1. This CDR3 is built from 16 residues. CDR1 is SNHLY, CDR2 FYNNEI, per germline. J lost 3 bases, V lost 2 bases, and 4 bases had no gene match. The CDR3 loop reads CASSELRDSYNSPLHF. CDR3 DNA sequence: TGTGCCAGCAGTGAACTTCGGGACAGCTATAATTCACCCCTCCACTTT.

J is TRBJ1-1 and V is TRBV5-1; D may be TRBD1 (5 bases). CDR3 length: 15 amino acids. CDR1 and CDR2 from the germline V gene are SGHRS and YFSETQ. V lost 0 bases, J lost 4 bases, and 13 bases lay in between. Written as DNA, the CDR3 is TGCGCCAGCAGCTTGGCCATCAGGGACCCCACTGAAGCTTTCTTT. It translates to CASSLAIRDPTEAFF.

The V call is TRBV6-5, the J call TRBJ2-3, with no clear D. Germline V gene data show CDR1 as MNHEY and CDR2 as SVGAGI. This CDR3 spans 15 amino acids. The V and J ends lost 0 bases and 7 bases respectively, with 14 bases between them. CDR3 in amino acids: CASSYSPGLPNTQYF. The CDR3 DNA is TGTGCCAGCAGTTACTCCCCCGGGCTCCCGAATACGCAGTATTTT.

The V and J genes are TRBV4-2 and TRBJ1-5, with a weak D call TRBD1 (5 bases). The CDR3 loop spans 14 amino acids. Trimming removed 4 bases at V and 4 bases at J, with 11 bases between. Germline assignment: CDR1 LGHNA and CDR2 YNFKEQ. CDR3 coding DNA: TGTGCCAGCAGCCCGCAGAGGGGAAATCAGCCCCAGCATTTT. Residues: CASSPQRGNQPQHF.

The rearrangement joins TRBV27 to TRBJ2-3; D is perhaps TRBD2 (6 bases). CDR3 size: 13 residues. Germline CDR1 is MNHEY and CDR2 is SMNVEV (reference sequence). V gave up 4 bases and J gave up 4 bases, with 9 bases separating them. The CDR3 is CASSSPGADTQYF. The CDR3 DNA reads as TGTGCCAGCAGTTCACCGGGAGCAGATACGCAGTATTTT.